The 9 T cell receptor beta chains presented below share a single source sample, sequenced in a study of CD8 T cells in Susac syndrome (dated by TCRdb to 2018 to 2020). Receptor amplification or capture employed the immunoSEQ multiplex PCR assay. RNA was extracted with the RNeasy kit and 0.5 to 1 ug was reverse transcribed using random hexamers. The public reads were quality trimmed at Q25 with fastp and then assembled into clones with MiXCR by TCRdb, keeping productive beta chains. Every distinct CDR3 protein forms one entry, paired with its most common genes and DNA. This sample is represented by approximately 300,000 distinct CDR3 sequences; 70% to 90% of them were singletons. Around 0.2% of the sample goes to the ten largest clones. Sequencing was carried out using CD8+ T cells from PBMCs. The receptor set was obtained from a human donor with multiple sclerosis.

The chain uses TRBV7-9 and TRBJ2-5; D perhaps matches TRBD1 (6 bases). Germline assignment: CDR1 SEHNR and CDR2 FQNEAQ (reference sequence). The CDR3 loop spans 15 amino acids. V lost 3 bases and J lost 5, with 16 bases in between. CDR3 DNA sequence: TGTGCCAGCAGCTTCCTACAGGGTACATGGGAGACCCAGTACTTC. Translated: CASSFLQGTWETQYF.

V and J are TRBV4-3 and TRBJ2-7; D is unclear. The CDR3 contains 14 residues. V lost 0 bases and J lost 0, with 6 bases in between. Germline-derived CDR1 and CDR2 are LGHNA and YSLEER. The CDR3 loop is CASSQEIISYEQYF. CDR3 sequence (DNA): TGCGCCAGCAGCCAAGAAATAATCTCCTACGAGCAGTACTTC.

The rearrangement uses TRBV4-1 and TRBJ2-1, with D uncertain. Trimming shortened V by 0 bases and J by 1 base, and 13 bases separated the two germline ends. Per the germline V gene, CDR1 is MGHRA and CDR2 is YSYEKL. The CDR3 covers 17 residues. CDR3 in amino acids: CASSQERLDRSYNEQFF. CDR3 DNA sequence: TGCGCCAGCAGCCAAGAACGTTTGGATAGGTCCTACAATGAGCAGTTCTTC.

This clonotype was found a few times. The chain combines TRBV7-9 with TRBJ1-2; D uncertain. Trimming stripped 2 bases from V and 11 bases from J, with 12 bases between. Germline V gives CDR1 SEHNR, CDR2 FQNEAQ (reference sequence). This CDR3 contains 12 residues. The CDR3 is CASSLSGGIYTF. The DNA of the CDR3 is TGTGCCAGCAGCTTAAGTGGAGGGATTTACACCTTC. Drawing the rest from reference TRBV7-9 and TRBJ1-2, the complete variable domain is DTGVSQNPRHKITKRGQNVTFRCDPISEHNRLYWYRQTLGQGPEFLTYFQNEAQLEKSRLLSDRFSAERPKGSFSTLEIQRTEQGDSAMYLCASSLSGGIYTFGSGTRLTVV.

The rearrangement uses TRBV5-4 and TRBJ2-1; 7 bases align to TRBD2. V was pared by 4 bases and J by 5 bases, with 6 bases of the junction left unmatched. The CDR3 is made up of 14 amino acids. CDR1 is SGHNT and CDR2 is YYREEE in the germline V gene (reference sequence). Here the CDR3 DNA reads TGTGCCAGCAGCGCGGGAGTTGGGCACAATGAGCAGTTCTTC. It specifies CASSAGVGHNEQFF.

In its sample, this clonotype was seen once. The chain uses TRBV5-1 and TRBJ1-6; D possibly corresponds to TRBD1 (6 bases). Trimming pared 6 bases from V and 3 bases from J, leaving 13 bases between. Germline V gene lookup returns CDR1 SGHRS and CDR2 YFSETQ. The CDR3 is 15 amino acids. This CDR3 is CASTQGGGYNSPLHF. The CDR3 nucleotides read TGCGCCAGCACCCAAGGAGGGGGCTATAATTCACCCCTCCACTTT.

This chain links TRBV2 with TRBJ2-3, with D perhaps given as TRBD1 or TRBD2 (5 bases each). Trimming pared 2 bases from V and 3 bases from J, leaving 18 bases between. The CDR3 totals 17 residues. Germline loops: CDR1 SNHLY, CDR2 FYNNEI. The CDR3 coding sequence is TGTGCCAGCAGTGAATTTTTGAGGGGCGGTGGGACAGATACGCAGTATTTT. Translating it yields CASSEFLRGGGTDTQYF.

V gene TRBV19 combines with J gene TRBJ1-2; 7 positions agree with TRBD1. CDR3 length equals 13 residues. V lost 10 bases to trimming and J lost 5 bases; unmatched junction nucleotides: 10. Germline loops: CDR1 LNHDA, CDR2 SQIVND (reference sequence). The CDR3 nucleotides are TGTGCCACCGGAACCGGGACAGCTTATGGCTACACCTTC. It specifies CATGTGTAYGYTF.

The chain recombines TRBV7-6 with TRBJ2-1; D gene uncertain. From germline, CDR1 is SGHVS and CDR2 FNYEAQ. Between the trimmed V and J ends, which lost 1 base and 5 bases, there was a span of 6 bases. The CDR3 runs to 13 residues. CDR3 sequence: CASSLGEDNEQFF. CDR3 coding DNA: TGTGCCAGCAGCTTAGGAGAGGACAATGAGCAGTTCTTC.